These T cell receptor beta chains were read from a single sample in a study of cytomegalovirus exposure and HLA in healthy donors. Some clones are missing from TCRdb's copy, which holds only in-frame ones; the method was immunoSEQ multiplex PCR. The sample carries around 35,000 clones, 80% to 90% recorded once. Sequenced: PBMCs. These TCRs come from a woman aged 40 to 50 in good health and CMV-seronegative. Both conserved end residues are part of each CDR3. Each record gives: J gene, V gene, clone size, D gene, CDR3 DNA, CDR3 protein. D genes are given only for firm matches. The size entry is marked missing in some rows and otherwise reads once, few, many or a size class.

j_call: TRBJ2-3
v_call: TRBV7-9
clone_size: .
d_call: .
cdr3_nt: TGTGCCAGCAGCCCAGTTACTAGAAGCACAGATACGCAGTATTTT
cdr3_aa: CASSPVTRSTDTQYF

j_call: TRBJ2-3
v_call: TRBV6-1
clone_size: .
d_call: TRBD2
cdr3_nt: TGTGCCAGCAGTGAACAACGGGGGGGCGCCGATACGCAGTATTTT
cdr3_aa: CASSEQRGGADTQYF

j_call: TRBJ1-2
v_call: TRBV4-3
clone_size: .
d_call: TRBD1
cdr3_nt: TGCGCCAGCAGCCAAGATGCCAGGGGGATCGGCTACACCTTC
cdr3_aa: CASSQDARGIGYTF

j_call: TRBJ1-3
v_call: TRBV7-2
clone_size: .
d_call: TRBD1
cdr3_nt: TGTGCCAGCAGCAGTCCCGGGACAGGGAACACCATATATTTT
cdr3_aa: CASSSPGTGNTIYF

j_call: TRBJ1-2
v_call: TRBV5-5
clone_size: .
d_call: .
cdr3_nt: TGTGCCAGCAGCTTCGCCGACTTCTATGGCTACACCTTC
cdr3_aa: CASSFADFYGYTF

j_call: TRBJ2-7
v_call: TRBV2
clone_size: few
d_call: TRBD1
cdr3_nt: TGTGCCAGCAGCGGGGACAGGGGTTTGCAGTACTTC
cdr3_aa: CASSGDRGLQYF

j_call: TRBJ2-1
v_call: TRBV5-1
clone_size: .
d_call: .
cdr3_nt: TGCGCCAGCAGCTTCCTGGGGGGCAATGAGCAGTTCTTC
cdr3_aa: CASSFLGGNEQFF

j_call: TRBJ1-4
v_call: TRBV10-3
clone_size: .
d_call: .
cdr3_nt: TGTGCCATCAGTGAGGGCACAGGAGCCAGTGAAAAACTGTTTTTT
cdr3_aa: CAISEGTGASEKLFF

j_call: TRBJ1-4
v_call: TRBV6-5
clone_size: few
d_call: .
cdr3_nt: TGTGCCAGCAGAGACCCGGGGGGCAATAATGAAAAACTGTTTTTT
cdr3_aa: CASRDPGGNNEKLFF

j_call: TRBJ1-1
v_call: TRBV7-9
clone_size: .
d_call: .
cdr3_nt: TGTGCCAGCAGCGGAAGCGGGGCTATCGCGCAGACTGAAGCTTTCTTT
cdr3_aa: CASSGSGAIAQTEAFF

j_call: TRBJ2-2
v_call: TRBV10-3
clone_size: .
d_call: .
cdr3_nt: TGTGCCGCCAGGTGGGGGGGGCCCACGGACACCGGGGAGCTGTTTTTT
cdr3_aa: CAARWGGPTDTGELFF

j_call: TRBJ1-4
v_call: TRBV7-9
clone_size: once
d_call: TRBD1
cdr3_nt: TGTGCCAGCAGCTTGGGCACAGGGGGTAGGGAAAAACTGTTTTTT
cdr3_aa: CASSLGTGGREKLFF